This T cell receptor (beta chain) emerged from a study of T cell responses to AZD1222 COVID-19 vaccine. Study-wide results and limits: Following two doses of AZD1222, Spike-specific TCR breadth and depth rose. Researchers took repertoire samples only after the peak T cell response had come. Just five or six AZD1222 recipients were seropositive at baseline.

A remark on this clone: Its antigen remains unidentified.

V gave up 2 bases and J gave up 3 bases, with 5 bases separating them. This CDR3 has 12 residues. Germline values: CDR1 MNHNS, CDR2 SASEGT. Analyses pooled second doses at about 4 or about 12 weeks. The assay was immunoSEQ multiplex PCR, and TCRdb's table has in-frame clones only and misses some. The data show 60,000 to 85,000 clones, with 87% seen just once and around 20% held by the top ten. This chain links TRBV6-1 with TRBJ2-7; D uncertain. This receptor was identified in an adult who received the AZD1222 COVID-19 vaccine. This sample comprised peripheral blood, obtained 28 days after the second AZD1222 dose. For the CDR3, the DNA is TGTGCCAGCAGTGAAAACATCTACGAGCAGTACTTC. Translation: CASSENIYEQYF.